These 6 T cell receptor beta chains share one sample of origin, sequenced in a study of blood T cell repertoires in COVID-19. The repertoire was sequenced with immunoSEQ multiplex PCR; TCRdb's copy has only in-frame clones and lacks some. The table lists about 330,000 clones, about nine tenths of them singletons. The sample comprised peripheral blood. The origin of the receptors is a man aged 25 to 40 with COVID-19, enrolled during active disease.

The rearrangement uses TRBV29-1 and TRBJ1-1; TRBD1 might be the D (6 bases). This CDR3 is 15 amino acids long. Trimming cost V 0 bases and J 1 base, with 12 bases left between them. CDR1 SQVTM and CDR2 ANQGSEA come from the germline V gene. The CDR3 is CSVEDPGGANTEAFF. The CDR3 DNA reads TGCAGCGTTGAAGACCCGGGGGGCGCGAACACTGAAGCTTTCTTT.

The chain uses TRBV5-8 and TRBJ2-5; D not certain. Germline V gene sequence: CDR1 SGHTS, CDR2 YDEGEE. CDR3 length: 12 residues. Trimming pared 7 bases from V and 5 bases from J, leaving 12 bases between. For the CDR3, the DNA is TGTGCCAGCCGCACTCTCGGGGAGACCCAGTACTTC. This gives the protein CASRTLGETQYF.

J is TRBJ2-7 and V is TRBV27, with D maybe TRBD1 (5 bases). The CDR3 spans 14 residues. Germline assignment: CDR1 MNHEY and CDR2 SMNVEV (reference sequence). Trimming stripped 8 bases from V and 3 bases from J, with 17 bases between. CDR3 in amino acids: CASQGKGPFYEQYF. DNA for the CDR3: TGTGCCAGCCAGGGAAAGGGCCCCTTCTACGAGCAGTACTTC.

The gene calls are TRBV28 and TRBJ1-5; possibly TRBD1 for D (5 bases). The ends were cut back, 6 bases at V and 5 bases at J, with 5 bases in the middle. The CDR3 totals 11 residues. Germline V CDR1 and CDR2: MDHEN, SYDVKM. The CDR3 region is CASRGDQPQHF. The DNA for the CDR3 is TGTGCCAGCAGAGGGGATCAGCCCCAGCATTTT.

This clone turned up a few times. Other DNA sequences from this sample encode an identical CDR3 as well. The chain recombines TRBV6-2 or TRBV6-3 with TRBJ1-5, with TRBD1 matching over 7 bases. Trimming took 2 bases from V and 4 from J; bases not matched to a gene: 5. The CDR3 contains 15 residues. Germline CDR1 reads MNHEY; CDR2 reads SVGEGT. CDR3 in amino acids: CASSYLGQKNQPQHF. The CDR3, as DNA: TGTGCCAGCAGTTACCTGGGACAGAAAAATCAGCCCCAGCATTTT.

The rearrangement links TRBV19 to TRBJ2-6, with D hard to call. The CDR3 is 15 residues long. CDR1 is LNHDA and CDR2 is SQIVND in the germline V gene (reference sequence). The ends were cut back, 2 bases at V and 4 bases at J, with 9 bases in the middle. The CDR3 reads CASSIMGSGANVLTF. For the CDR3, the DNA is TGTGCCAGTAGTATAATGGGCTCCGGGGCCAACGTCCTGACTTTC. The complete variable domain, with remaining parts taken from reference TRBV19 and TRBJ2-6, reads DGGITQSPKYLFRKEGQNVTLSCEQNLNHDAMYWYRQDPGQGLRLIYYSQIVNDFQKGDIAEGYSVSREKKESFPLTVTSAQKNPTAFYLCASSIMGSGANVLTFGAGSRLTVL.